Shown below are 24 T cell receptor beta chains from a single sample sequenced in a study of T cells expressing NK-cell markers. With the 5' RACE reads reprocessed, TCRdb shows one record per CDR3 protein and no DNA. This sample's clone table lists 140,000 to 150,000 distinct CDR3 sequences. The sample was blood T cells: a sorted CD56 or NKG2C T cell subset, CD4+ or CD8+ T cells, or bulk PBMC T cells (not recorded which). Every receptor here comes from a man aged 18 to 30 in good health.

The chain carries TRBV6-5 and TRBJ2-1; TCRdb calls TRBD1, which cannot be checked without DNA. Per germline, CDR1 MNHEY and CDR2 SVGAGI. CDR3 size: 15 residues. The CDR3 region is CASSMAGEGINEQFF.

The chain employs TRBV29-1 and TRBJ2-5; TCRdb returns TRBD1, unconfirmable since there is no DNA. In germline, CDR1 is SQVTM, CDR2 ANQGSEA. This CDR3 has 13 amino acids. This CDR3 reads CSVEDPSSGAQYF.

The chain has TRBV30 and TRBJ2-6; TCRdb designates TRBD1, a call that cannot be tested without DNA. CDR3 length: 14 amino acids. The germline gives CDR1 GTSNPN, CDR2 SVGIG (reference sequence). The chain's CDR3 is CAWTPFVGANVLTF.

The chain employs TRBV28 and TRBJ2-6; the TCRdb D gene call, TRBD1, has no DNA to confirm it. The CDR3 runs 18 residues. The germline V gene encodes CDR1 MDHEN and CDR2 SYDVKM. Here the CDR3 reads CASKTSGDPFSGANVLTF.

The chain links TRBV24-1 to TRBJ2-3; the TRBD2 assignment by TCRdb is unverifiable without DNA. CDR3 length equals 17 residues. CDR1 and CDR2 from the germline V gene are KGHDR and SFDVKD. This CDR3 reads CATSDTGTSGRTDTQYF.

The rearrangement uses TRBV13 and TRBJ2-3; absent DNA, TCRdb's TRBD2 call cannot be checked. The CDR3 length is 16 residues. CDR1 is PRHDT, CDR2 FYEKMQ, per germline (reference sequence). CDR3 protein: CASSLVAGGPTDTQYF.

This chain uses TRBV6-5 with TRBJ2-3; TCRdb indicates TRBD1, and absent DNA this call remains unverified. The germline V gene has CDR1 MNHEY and CDR2 SVGAGI. This CDR3 is built from 18 residues. The CDR3 here is CASSYHLSPGQGTDTQYF.

This clonotype is labeled medium-sized (0.01 to 0.1%) based on frequency. V usage is TRBV4-2 and J usage is TRBJ2-3. The length of the CDR3 is 17 residues. Per germline, CDR1 LGHNA and CDR2 YNFKEQ. CDR3: CASSQENRARSTDTQYF.

V gene TRBV20-1 combines with J gene TRBJ2-1; TCRdb indicates TRBD1, and absent DNA this call remains unverified. CDR3 size: 16 residues. Germline CDR1 DFQATT, CDR2 SNEGSKA (reference sequence). The CDR3 sequence is CSAVLLGQANYNEQFF.

This chain joins TRBV9 and TRBJ2-2; TCRdb gives TRBD2 as the D gene, but with no DNA this cannot be confirmed. CDR1 is SGDLS and CDR2 is YYNGEE in the germline V gene. The CDR3 covers 14 residues. The CDR3: CASSPPDGTGELFF.

The J gene is TRBJ2-7, the V gene TRBV5-1; as DNA is missing, the TRBD1 call by TCRdb cannot be tested. This CDR3 is built from 16 residues. The germline gives CDR1 SGHRS, CDR2 YFSETQ. The CDR3 reads CASSLAHDRASYEQYF.

The chain couples TRBV19 to TRBJ1-2. CDR1 is LNHDA and CDR2 is SQIVND in the germline V gene (reference sequence). The CDR3 spans 13 residues. The CDR3: CASSVFEGYGYTF.

The V gene is TRBV6-5, the J gene TRBJ2-2; with no DNA, the TCRdb D assignment of TRBD1 cannot be verified. Germline values: CDR1 MNHEY, CDR2 SVGAGI. The CDR3 runs 17 residues. CDR3 residues: CASSWTGTWSNTGELFF.

CDR3 region: CASSLVEGVWDEQFF. The rearrangement links TRBV5-6 to TRBJ2-1; TCRdb's assignment of TRBD2 cannot be checked, as there is no DNA. Per germline, CDR1 SGHDT and CDR2 YYEEEE. The CDR3 is 15 amino acids.

The chain combines TRBV7-9 with TRBJ1-1. The CDR3 sequence is 13 residues long. The germline CDR1 and CDR2 sequences are SEHNR and FQNEAQ (reference sequence). CDR3 sequence: CASSLETENEAFF.

The chain couples TRBV11-2 to TRBJ2-1; TCRdb gives TRBD1 as the D gene, but with no DNA this cannot be confirmed. The germline V gene has CDR1 SGHAT and CDR2 FQNNGV. This CDR3 has 15 amino acids. This CDR3 is CASSWSGGAGNEQFF.

V gene TRBV12-5 combines with J gene TRBJ1-1. Germline V gene sequence: CDR1 LGHNT, CDR2 FRNRAP. The CDR3 sequence is 14 residues long. CDR3 protein: CASGLGQGNTEAFF.

This chain joins TRBV12-3 or TRBV12-4 and TRBJ2-3; TCRdb selects TRBD2, and the lack of DNA leaves this call unchecked. This CDR3 is 13 amino acids long. The CDR3 is CASRGGITDTQYF.

V and J are TRBV19 and TRBJ2-5; without DNA, the TCRdb call of TRBD2 cannot be checked. Germline CDR1 LNHDA, CDR2 SQIVND (reference sequence). The length of the CDR3 is 15 residues. CDR3 region: CASSIPLAGQETQYF.

The rearrangement links TRBV6-2 or TRBV6-3 to TRBJ2-7; with no DNA, the TCRdb D assignment of TRBD1 cannot be verified. Germline V gene lookup returns CDR1 MNHEY and CDR2 SVGEGT. The CDR3 loop spans 13 amino acids. This CDR3 is CASSSGTATEQYF.

The chain uses TRBV10-3 and TRBJ2-1. The V gene's germline CDR1 is ENHRY and CDR2 SYGVKD. This CDR3 comprises 12 residues. The CDR3 loop reads CAISESENEQFF.

The chain links TRBV15 to TRBJ2-2; the D gene TCRdb calls, TRBD1, cannot be checked with no DNA. This CDR3 contains 14 residues. The V gene's germline CDR1 is LNHNV and CDR2 YYDKDF (reference sequence). The CDR3 loop is CATSRYRGTGELFF.

The chain uses TRBV29-1 and TRBJ2-7; no DNA is available, so the TRBD1 call from TCRdb remains unchecked. CDR1 SQVTM and CDR2 ANQGSEA come from the germline V gene. The CDR3 loop spans 11 amino acids. This CDR3 reads CSGAAGEEQYF.

The rearrangement uses TRBV29-1 and TRBJ2-1. Germline-derived CDR1 and CDR2 are SQVTM and ANQGSEA. This CDR3 comprises 11 residues. CDR3 residues: CSGDDNRWQFF.